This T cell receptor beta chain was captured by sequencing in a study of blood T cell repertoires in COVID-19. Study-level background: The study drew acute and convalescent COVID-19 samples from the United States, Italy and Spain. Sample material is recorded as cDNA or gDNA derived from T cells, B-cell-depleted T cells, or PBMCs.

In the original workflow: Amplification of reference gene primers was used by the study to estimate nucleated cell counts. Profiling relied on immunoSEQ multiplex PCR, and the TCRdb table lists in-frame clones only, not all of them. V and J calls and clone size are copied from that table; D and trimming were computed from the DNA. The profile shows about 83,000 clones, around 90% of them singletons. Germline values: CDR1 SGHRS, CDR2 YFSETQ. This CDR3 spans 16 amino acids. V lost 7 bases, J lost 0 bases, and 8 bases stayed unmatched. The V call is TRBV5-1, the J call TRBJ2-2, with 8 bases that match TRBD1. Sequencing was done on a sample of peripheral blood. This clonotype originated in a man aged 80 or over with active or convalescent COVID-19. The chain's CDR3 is CASHKQDRANTGELFF. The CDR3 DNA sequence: TGCGCCAGCCACAAACAGGACAGGGCGAACACCGGGGAGCTGTTTTTT.